Listed here are 23 T cell receptor beta chains from one sample, sequenced in a study of T-cell reconstitution after alpha-beta-depleted transplantation in children. Preparing the TCRbeta library involved the use of unique molecular identifiers. TCRdb recomputed calls from the PCR reads with MiXCR, one row per CDR3 protein. The sample holds about 240,000 distinct CDR3 sequences, around 12% seen once. This specimen consisted of PBMCs from the stem cell graft donor, obtained from the stem cell graft. The source of these receptors is a human donor who donated a stem cell graft to a child with acute lymphoblastic leukemia.

This clonotype was counted many times. CDR3: CASSSRTSGNNEQFF. In DNA form, the CDR3 reads TGTGCCAGCAGTTCCAGGACTAGCGGAAACAATGAGCAGTTCTTC. The V and J genes are TRBV28 and TRBJ2-1, with TRBD2 matching over 10 bases. The CDR3 contains 15 residues. V dropped 4 bases and J dropped 5; count of bases not matched to a gene: 5. Germline V gene data show CDR1 as MDHEN and CDR2 as SYDVKM. The variable domain in full, with the rest retrieved from reference TRBV28 and TRBJ2-1, is DVKVTQSSRYLVKRTGEKVFLECVQDMDHENMFWYRQDPGLGLRLIYFSYDVKMKEKGDIPEGYSVSREKKERFSLILESASTNQTSMYLCASSSRTSGNNEQFFGPGTRLTVL.

This clonotype was counted at least ten times. The CDR3 coding sequence is TGCAGTGCTATTAAGGGGCAAGAGACCCAGTACTTC. Translation gives CSAIKGQETQYF. The chain combines TRBV20-1 with TRBJ2-5, with a weak D call TRBD1 (5 bases). Trimming took off 4 bases at V and 2 bases at J, with 8 bases between the two ends. The germline gives CDR1 DFQATT, CDR2 SNEGSKA (reference sequence). This CDR3 has 12 residues.

This rearrangement joins TRBV4-3 to TRBJ1-1; 8 bases are shared with TRBD1. The CDR3 runs 17 residues. The V gene end was trimmed by 3 bases and the J gene end by 3 bases; junction bases not matched to a gene: 12. Germline CDR1 reads LGHNA; CDR2 reads YSLEER. The CDR3, as DNA: TGCGCCAGCAGCCAGCTACCTCGACAGGGGCTATACACTGAAGCTTTCTTT. The encoded protein is CASSQLPRQGLYTEAFF.

This clonotype was recorded a few times. The CDR3 sequence: CASSFPRGKPGELFF. CDR3 in DNA: TGTGCCAGCAGTTTTCCCCGGGGCAAACCCGGGGAGCTGTTTTTT. The V and J genes are TRBV12-3 or TRBV12-4 and TRBJ2-2; D may match TRBD1 or TRBD2 (5 bases each). V gave up 3 bases and J gave up 6 bases, with 14 bases separating them. CDR3 length equals 15 residues.

At least ten counts were recorded for this clonotype. This sequence joins TRBV27 and TRBJ1-2, with 10 positions matching TRBD1. CDR1 and CDR2 (germline): MNHEY, SMNVEV (reference sequence). Germline trimming cut 6 bases from V and 3 bases from J; bases unmatched to any gene: 10. The CDR3 loop spans 16 amino acids. The CDR3 sequence: CASSFNRDRGDYGYTF. For the CDR3, the DNA is TGTGCCAGCAGCTTCAACCGGGACAGGGGCGACTATGGCTACACCTTC.

This clonotype has a count of ten or more. V is TRBV18 and J is TRBJ2-6; D gene uncertain. The CDR3 runs 13 residues. V was clipped by 6 bases and J by 1 base, with 4 bases between them. From germline, CDR1 is KGHSH and CDR2 LQKENI. The CDR3 sequence: CASSLSGANVLTF. The CDR3, as DNA: TGTGCCAGCTCGCTATCTGGGGCCAACGTCCTGACTTTC.

Remarks on this clonotype: A read error may explain this, as a much larger clone is one base away. The rearrangement uses TRBV4-3 and TRBJ2-7; 10 nucleotides agree with TRBD1. The V and J ends lost 0 bases and 6 bases, in that order; junction bases with no gene match: 2. The germline V gene encodes CDR1 LGHNA and CDR2 YSLEER. This CDR3 region has 14 residues. Here the CDR3 DNA reads TGCGCCAGCAGCCAAGAGGACAGGGGGGCCGAGCAGTACTTC. Protein product: CASSQEDRGAEQYF.

This clonotype was picked up many times. The chain uses TRBV5-5 and TRBJ2-5; D unclear. This CDR3 contains 15 residues. In germline, CDR1 is SGHKS, CDR2 YYEKEE (reference sequence). The V and J ends lost 4 bases and 2 bases respectively, with 15 bases between them. The DNA of the CDR3 is TGTGCCAGCAGCCGAATCGACCAGTTGCAAGAGACCCAGTACTTC. It encodes CASSRIDQLQETQYF.

This clonotype has ten or more counts. This rearrangement joins TRBV5-1 to TRBJ2-3, with unresolved D. The V gene's germline CDR1 is SGHRS and CDR2 YFSETQ. This CDR3 comprises 15 residues. The V and J ends lost 4 bases and 3 bases respectively, with 15 bases between them. The DNA for the CDR3 is TGCGCCAGCAGCGTTTTCACAGCCGGGACAGATACGCAGTATTTT. This translates into CASSVFTAGTDTQYF.

The sample holds many counts of this clonotype. The rearrangement uses TRBV27 and TRBJ1-5; D remains ambiguous. Trimming pared 9 bases from V and 5 bases from J, leaving 17 bases between. Germline CDR1 and CDR2: MNHEY and SMNVEV (reference sequence). There are 14 residues in the CDR3. The DNA for the CDR3 is TGTGCCAGTGCGGTAGTCGGGCGTCATCAGCCCCAGCATTTT. Amino acids: CASAVVGRHQPQHF.

This clonotype was seen many times. The gene calls are TRBV20-1 and TRBJ1-1, with D hard to call. Trimming took off 1 base at V and 7 bases at J, with 4 bases between the two ends. The CDR3 runs to 10 residues. Germline V gene lookup returns CDR1 DFQATT and CDR2 SNEGSKA (reference sequence). The CDR3 sequence is CSARGSEAFF. The CDR3 region has the DNA TGCAGTGCTAGAGGGAGTGAAGCTTTCTTT.

This clonotype was counted at least ten times. The V and J genes are TRBV28 and TRBJ2-7; 10 positions match TRBD1. V lost 4 bases and J lost 5; bases outside the gene matches: 8. The length of the CDR3 is 15 residues. Germline lookup yields CDR1 MDHEN and CDR2 SYDVKM. CDR3 sequence (DNA): TGTGCCAGCAGTTCCCCGGGACAGGGGTCCCACGAGCAGTACTTC. It is translated as CASSSPGQGSHEQYF.

The genes are TRBV6-2 or TRBV6-3 and TRBJ1-5; 10 bases are shared with TRBD1. After removal of 8 bases from V and 0 bases from J, the junction contained 4 bases not matched to a gene. Per germline, CDR1 MNHEY and CDR2 SVGEGT. The CDR3 spans 15 residues. The DNA for the CDR3 is TGTGCCAGCGAGGACAGGGGGGATAGCAATCAGCCCCAGCATTTT. Translated: CASEDRGDSNQPQHF.

This clonotype has at least ten counts. The chain combines TRBV18 with TRBJ2-7; D gene uncertain. This CDR3 region has 14 residues. Trimming cost V 3 bases and J 7 bases, with 16 bases left between them. CDR1 KGHSH and CDR2 LQKENI come from the germline V gene. The CDR3, as DNA: TGTGCCAGCTCACCCCTACAAGACTCACGGGAGCAGTACTTC. It specifies CASSPLQDSREQYF.

As to this clonotype: One junction end disagrees with the germline gene, perhaps due to a read error. The V gene is TRBV5-5, the J gene TRBJ2-7; unclear D gene. The CDR3 totals 13 residues. Looked up from germline, CDR1 is SGHKS and CDR2 is YYEKEE (reference sequence). The CDR3 sequence: CASSLATFYKQYF. The CDR3 DNA is TGTGCCAGCAGCTTGGCGACCTTCTACAAGCAGTACTTC. Combining the CDR3 with reference TRBV5-5 and TRBJ2-7 gives the whole variable domain DAGVTQSPTHLIKTRGQQVTLRCSPISGHKSVSWYQQVLGQGPQFIFQYYEKEERGRGNFPDRFSARQFPNYSSELNVNALLLGDSALYLCASSLATFYKQYFGPGTRLTVT.

Many counts were recorded for this clonotype. The chain recombines TRBV12-3 or TRBV12-4 with TRBJ2-3; D remains ambiguous. V was cut by 6 bases and J by 6 bases, with 10 bases left in between. The CDR3 has 12 residues. The CDR3 nucleotides are TGTGCCAGCAGGTCTTCTTCGGATACGCAGTATTTT. Translating it yields CASRSSSDTQYF.

This clonotype was seen more than once but under ten times. The V gene is TRBV5-1, the J gene TRBJ1-1, with 8 bases lining up with TRBD1. Germline V gene sequence: CDR1 SGHRS, CDR2 YFSETQ. The CDR3 sequence is 13 residues long. The V segment lost 2 bases and the J segment 6 bases; nucleotides outside the gene matches: 3. CDR3 sequence (DNA): TGCGCCAGCAGCTTCCAGGGGGCCCCTGAAGCTTTCTTT. It encodes CASSFQGAPEAFF. The whole variable domain, remainder taken from reference TRBV5-1 and TRBJ1-1, is KAGVTQTPRYLIKTRGQQVTLSCSPISGHRSVSWYQQTPGQGLQFLFEYFSETQRNKGNFPGRFSGRQFSNSRSEMNVSTLELGDSALYLCASSFQGAPEAFFGQGTRLTVV.

In its sample, this clonotype was seen many times. The chain couples TRBV12-3 or TRBV12-4 to TRBJ1-2; D not certain. This CDR3 spans 11 amino acids. The V end lost 4 bases, the J end lost 8 bases, and 8 bases lay between the germline ends. As DNA, the CDR3 is TGTGCCAGCAGTTACGTCCGGGGCTACACCTTC. Translation gives CASSYVRGYTF.

This clonotype was counted at least ten times. The gene calls are TRBV4-3 and TRBJ2-1; 7 bases line up with TRBD1. The CDR3 extends over 13 amino acids. V was pared by 4 bases and J by 8 bases, with 5 bases of the junction left unmatched. Germline V gene data show CDR1 as LGHNA and CDR2 as YSLEER. The CDR3 loop reads CASSRATGDEQFF. The CDR3 region has the DNA TGCGCCAGCAGCCGCGCCACAGGGGATGAGCAGTTCTTC.

This clonotype has a count of ten or more. This rearrangement joins TRBV11-2 to TRBJ2-7; no clear D gene. The CDR3 runs 15 residues. Per germline, CDR1 SGHAT and CDR2 FQNNGV. V was shortened by 1 base and J by 0 bases, with 10 bases between the two germline ends. For the CDR3, the DNA is TGTGCCAGCAGCTTAGGGGCAGCGTACTCCTACGAGCAGTACTTC. This codes for CASSLGAAYSYEQYF. The complete variable domain, with remaining parts taken from reference TRBV11-2 and TRBJ2-7, reads EAGVAQSPRYKIIEKRQSVAFWCNPISGHATLYWYQQILGQGPKLLIQFQNNGVVDDSQLPKDRFSAERLKGVDSTLKIQPAKLEDSAVYLCASSLGAAYSYEQYFGPGTRLTVT.

This clonotype was seen ten or more times. The chain joins TRBV7-2 to TRBJ2-5; 7 bases align to TRBD2. The germline V gene has CDR1 SGHTA and CDR2 FQGNSA. The V gene end was trimmed by 6 bases and the J gene end by 7 bases; junction bases not matched to a gene: 11. The CDR3 sequence is 14 residues long. The CDR3 region is CASRPSRDYGTQYF. CDR3 in DNA: TGTGCCAGCAGGCCTTCCCGGGACTACGGGACCCAGTACTTC.

This clonotype was counted many times. The genes are TRBV11-2 and TRBJ2-1; 7 positions agree with TRBD2. The CDR3 totals 18 residues. V lost 5 bases, J lost 0 bases, and 13 bases stayed unmatched. Per the germline V gene, CDR1 is SGHAT and CDR2 is FQNNGV. The CDR3 coding sequence is TGTGCCAGCAGCCCAACCTGGGGGGGGATTAGCTCCTACAATGAGCAGTTCTTC. Translated, it gives CASSPTWGGISSYNEQFF.

This clonotype was counted at least ten times. The chain joins TRBV29-1 to TRBJ2-7; 7 bases are shared with TRBD1. The ends lost 3 bases at V and 7 bases at J; junction bases unmatched: 3. Germline CDR1 SQVTM, CDR2 ANQGSEA. CDR3 size: 11 residues. CDR3 amino acids: CSVEAGGEQYF. CDR3 nucleotide sequence: TGCAGCGTTGAGGCAGGGGGAGAGCAGTACTTC.